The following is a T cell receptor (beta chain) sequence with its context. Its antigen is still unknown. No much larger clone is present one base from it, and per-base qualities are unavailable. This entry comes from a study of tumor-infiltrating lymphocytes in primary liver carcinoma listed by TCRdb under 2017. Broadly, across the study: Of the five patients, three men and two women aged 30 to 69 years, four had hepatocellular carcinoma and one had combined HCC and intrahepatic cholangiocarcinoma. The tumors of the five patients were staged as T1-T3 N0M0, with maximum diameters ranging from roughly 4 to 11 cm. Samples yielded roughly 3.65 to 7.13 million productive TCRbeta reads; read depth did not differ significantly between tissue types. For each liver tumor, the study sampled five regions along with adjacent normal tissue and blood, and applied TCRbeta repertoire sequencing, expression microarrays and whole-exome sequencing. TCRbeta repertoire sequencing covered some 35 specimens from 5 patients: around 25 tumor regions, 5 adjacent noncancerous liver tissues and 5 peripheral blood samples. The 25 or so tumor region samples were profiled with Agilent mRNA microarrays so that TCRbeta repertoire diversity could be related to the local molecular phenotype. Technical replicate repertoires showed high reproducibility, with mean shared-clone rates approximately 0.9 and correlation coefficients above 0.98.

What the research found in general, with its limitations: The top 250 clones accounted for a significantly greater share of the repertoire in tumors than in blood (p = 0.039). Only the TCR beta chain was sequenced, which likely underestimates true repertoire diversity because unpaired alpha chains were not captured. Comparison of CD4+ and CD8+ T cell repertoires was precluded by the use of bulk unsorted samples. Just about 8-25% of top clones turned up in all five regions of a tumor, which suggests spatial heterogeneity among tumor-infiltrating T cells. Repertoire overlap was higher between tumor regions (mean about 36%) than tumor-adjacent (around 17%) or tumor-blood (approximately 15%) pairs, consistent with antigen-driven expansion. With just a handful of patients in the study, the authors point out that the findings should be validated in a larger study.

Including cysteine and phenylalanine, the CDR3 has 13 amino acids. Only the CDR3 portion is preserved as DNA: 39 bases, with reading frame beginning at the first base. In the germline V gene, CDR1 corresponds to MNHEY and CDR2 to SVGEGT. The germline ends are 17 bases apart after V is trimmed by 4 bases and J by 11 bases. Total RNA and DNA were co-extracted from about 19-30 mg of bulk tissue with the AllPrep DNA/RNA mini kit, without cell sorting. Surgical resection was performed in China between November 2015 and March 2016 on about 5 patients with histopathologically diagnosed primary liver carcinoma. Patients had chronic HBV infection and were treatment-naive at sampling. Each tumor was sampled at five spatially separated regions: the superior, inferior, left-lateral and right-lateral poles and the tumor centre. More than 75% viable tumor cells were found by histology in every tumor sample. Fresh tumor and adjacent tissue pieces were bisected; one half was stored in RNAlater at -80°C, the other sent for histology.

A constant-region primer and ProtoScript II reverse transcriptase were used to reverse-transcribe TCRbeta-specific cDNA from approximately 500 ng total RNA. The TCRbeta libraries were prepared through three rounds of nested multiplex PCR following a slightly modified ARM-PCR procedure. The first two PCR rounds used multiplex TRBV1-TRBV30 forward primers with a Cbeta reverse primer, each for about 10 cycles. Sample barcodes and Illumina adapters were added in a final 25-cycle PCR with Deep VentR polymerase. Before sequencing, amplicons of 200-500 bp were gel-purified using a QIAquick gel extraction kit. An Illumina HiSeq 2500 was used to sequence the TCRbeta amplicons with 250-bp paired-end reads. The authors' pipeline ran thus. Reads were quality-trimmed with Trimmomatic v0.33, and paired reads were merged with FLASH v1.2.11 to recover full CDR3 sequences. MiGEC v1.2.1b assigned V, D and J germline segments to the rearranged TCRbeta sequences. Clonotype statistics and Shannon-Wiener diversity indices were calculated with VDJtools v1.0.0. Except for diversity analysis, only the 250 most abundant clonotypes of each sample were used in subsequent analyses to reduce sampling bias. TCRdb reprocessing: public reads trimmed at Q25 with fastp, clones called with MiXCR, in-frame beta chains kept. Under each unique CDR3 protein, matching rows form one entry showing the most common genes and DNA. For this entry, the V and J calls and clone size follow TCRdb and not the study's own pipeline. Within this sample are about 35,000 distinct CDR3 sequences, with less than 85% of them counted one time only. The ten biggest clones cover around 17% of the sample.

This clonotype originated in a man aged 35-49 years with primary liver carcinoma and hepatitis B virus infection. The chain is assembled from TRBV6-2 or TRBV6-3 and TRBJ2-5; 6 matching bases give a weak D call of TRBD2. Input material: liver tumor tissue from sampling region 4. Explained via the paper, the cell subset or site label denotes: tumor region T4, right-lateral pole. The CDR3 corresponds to CASSSRLVNTQYF. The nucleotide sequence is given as TGTGCCAGCAGTTCCAGACTAGTGAACACTCAGTACTTC.